These 19 T cell receptor beta chains share one sample of origin, sequenced in a study of blood T cell repertoires in COVID-19. Clones were read by immunoSEQ multiplex PCR, and TCRdb kept only the in-frame ones, dropping some. The table has 200,000 or so clones, just over 85% seen once. The sample was PBMCs or T cells enriched from blood (not recorded which). These receptors originate from a woman in her 40s with acute COVID-19.

In its sample, this clone was seen a few times. The V gene is TRBV7-2, the J gene TRBJ2-7, with D possibly matching TRBD1 (6 bases). In germline, CDR1 is SGHTA, CDR2 FQGNSA. CDR3 size: 18 residues. The V end was cut by 0 bases, the J end by 2 bases, with 20 bases between. The CDR3 sequence: CASSLAKTSGTPAYEQYF. For the CDR3, the DNA is TGTGCCAGCAGCTTAGCCAAAACTTCCGGGACACCAGCCTACGAGCAGTACTTC.

The genes are TRBV6-8 and TRBJ1-1; D may be TRBD1 (6 bases). V lost 9 bases, J lost 4 bases, and 12 bases lay in between. Germline V gene data show CDR1 as MNHGY and CDR2 as SAAAGT. This CDR3 has 12 residues. CDR3 DNA sequence: TGTGCCAGACGTTTAGGGGGCACTGAAGCTTTCTTT. Protein product: CARRLGGTEAFF.

The J gene is TRBJ1-2, the V gene TRBV6-5; 8 nucleotides align to TRBD1. Germline V gene lookup returns CDR1 MNHEY and CDR2 SVGAGI. Trimming took 4 bases from V and 1 from J; bases not matched to a gene: 8. This CDR3 has 16 residues. CDR3 sequence: CASSSRGTGINYGYTF. In nucleotides, the CDR3 is TGTGCCAGCAGTTCCCGTGGGACAGGCATTAACTATGGCTACACCTTC.

The chain recombines TRBV2 with TRBJ1-5, with TRBD1 matching 9 bases. After removal of 7 bases from V and 0 bases from J, the junction contained 4 bases not matched to a gene. The CDR3 covers 15 residues. CDR1 and CDR2 from the germline V gene are SNHLY and FYNNEI. DNA of the CDR3: TGTGCCAGCAAATGGACAGGGGCTAGCAATCAGCCCCAGCATTTT. As protein: CASKWTGASNQPQHF. Using reference TRBV2 and TRBJ1-5 for the parts outside the CDR3, the full variable domain is EPEVTQTPSHQVTQMGQEVILRCVPISNHLYFYWYRQILGQKVEFLVSFYNNEISEKSEIFDDQFSVERPDGSNFTLKIRSTKLEDSAMYFCASKWTGASNQPQHFGDGTRLSIL.

This chain uses TRBV7-3 with TRBJ2-7; D may be TRBD2 (6 bases). The germline V gene encodes CDR1 SGHTA and CDR2 FQGTGA. Trimming took off 1 base at V and 5 bases at J, with 15 bases between the two ends. The CDR3 is 15 amino acids. CDR3 coding DNA: TGTGCCAGCAGCTTAAGTGTCGGCGGGGCCAACGAGCAGTACTTC. Residues: CASSLSVGGANEQYF.

The chain links TRBV7-2 to TRBJ2-1; 7 positions match TRBD2. Losses at the gene ends were 5 bases for V and 2 bases for J; bases not matched to a gene: 12. This CDR3 region has 17 residues. Germline V gene lookup returns CDR1 SGHTA and CDR2 FQGNSA. The CDR3 region is CASSHRLLAGAYNEQFF. As DNA, the CDR3 is TGTGCCAGCAGCCATAGACTCCTGGCGGGGGCCTACAATGAGCAGTTCTTC.

The chain links TRBV5-4 to TRBJ1-1; 7 bases fit TRBD1. The CDR3 extends over 13 amino acids. Trimming took 3 bases from V and 10 from J; bases not matched to a gene: 9. CDR1 and CDR2 from the germline V gene are SGHNT and YYREEE (reference sequence). The CDR3 sequence: CASSSGQASRAFF. In DNA form, the CDR3 reads TGTGCCAGCAGCTCCGGACAGGCAAGCAGAGCTTTCTTT.

V gene TRBV5-1 combines with J gene TRBJ2-3; maybe TRBD1 (5 bases). Germline V CDR1 and CDR2: SGHRS, YFSETQ. Deletions cut 4 bases from V and 6 bases from J, with 15 bases between. There are 14 residues in the CDR3. The CDR3 region is CASSTAGYTDTQYF. CDR3 in DNA: TGCGCCAGCAGCACCGCAGGGTACACCGATACGCAGTATTTT. Full variable domain (missing parts from reference TRBV5-1 and TRBJ2-3): KAGVTQTPRYLIKTRGQQVTLSCSPISGHRSVSWYQQTPGQGLQFLFEYFSETQRNKGNFPGRFSGRQFSNSRSEMNVSTLELGDSALYLCASSTAGYTDTQYFGPGTRLTVL.

V gene TRBV4-1 combines with J gene TRBJ2-5; possible D gene TRBD2, 5 bases. This CDR3 comprises 15 residues. Per the germline V gene, CDR1 is MGHRA and CDR2 is YSYEKL. The V and J ends lost 3 bases and 4 bases respectively, with 15 bases between them. The CDR3 DNA reads TGCGCCAGCAGCCACCCAAGGAGAGGAGGAGAGACCCAGTACTTC. Translation gives CASSHPRRGGETQYF.

Written as DNA, the CDR3 is TGCGCCAGCAGCCAGGGACAGGGGGACAGGGAGACCCAGTACTTC. Residues: CASSQGQGDRETQYF. This chain uses TRBV5-1 with TRBJ2-5; 11 nucleotides line up with TRBD1. This CDR3 has 15 amino acids. Germline CDR1 and CDR2: SGHRS and YFSETQ. V was clipped by 4 bases and J by 5 bases; unmatched bases: 7.

This clone has only a few counts. The gene calls are TRBV5-8 and TRBJ1-5; TRBD1 is a possible D gene (5 bases). Germline loops: CDR1 SGHTS, CDR2 YDEGEE. V lost 2 bases and J lost 2, with 14 bases in between. The CDR3 loop spans 16 amino acids. CDR3 nucleotide sequence: TGTGCCAGCAGCTTCTCGGAGGGGATGGGCAATCAGCCCCAGCATTTT. Protein product: CASSFSEGMGNQPQHF.

This sequence joins TRBV19 and TRBJ2-1; 10 positions match TRBD1. Germline V gene sequence: CDR1 LNHDA, CDR2 SQIVND (reference sequence). Germline trimming cut 0 bases from V and 3 bases from J; bases unmatched to any gene: 5. The CDR3 spans 17 residues. This CDR3 is CASSIDGTGAFYNEQFF. CDR3 nucleotide sequence: TGTGCCAGTAGTATAGACGGGACAGGGGCTTTCTACAATGAGCAGTTCTTC. The full variable domain, with the rest looked up from reference TRBV19 and TRBJ2-1, is DGGITQSPKYLFRKEGQNVTLSCEQNLNHDAMYWYRQDPGQGLRLIYYSQIVNDFQKGDIAEGYSVSREKKESFPLTVTSAQKNPTAFYLCASSIDGTGAFYNEQFFGPGTRLTVL.

V and J are TRBV29-1 and TRBJ2-1, with TRBD2 matching over 10 bases. Trimming removed 7 bases from V and 4 bases from J; junction bases left unmatched: 10. Germline loops: CDR1 SQVTM, CDR2 ANQGSEA. The CDR3 is 15 amino acids. CDR3 in amino acids: CSGTKLAGSYNEQFF. CDR3 sequence (DNA): TGCAGCGGGACAAAACTAGCGGGGTCGTACAATGAGCAGTTCTTC.

The chain uses TRBV19 and TRBJ2-5; TRBD1 agrees at 9 bases. The CDR3 length is 13 residues. The trim removed 11 bases at V and 1 base at J, leaving 5 bases unmatched. CDR1 is LNHDA, CDR2 SQIVND, per germline (reference sequence). CDR3 sequence: CAVGQGSQETQYF. The CDR3 DNA sequence: TGTGCCGTGGGACAGGGCTCCCAAGAGACCCAGTACTTC.

In its sample, this clone was seen once. Written as DNA, the CDR3 is TGTGCCAGCAGTTTTACAGCCAGTTACGAGCAGTACGTC. Its protein product is CASSFTASYEQYV. V gene TRBV2 combines with J gene TRBJ2-7; D gene unclear. V lost 5 bases to trimming and J lost 4 bases, with 12 bases between them. This CDR3 is built from 13 residues. From germline, CDR1 is SNHLY and CDR2 FYNNEI.

This sequence joins TRBV6-5 and TRBJ1-4, with TRBD1 matching 10 bases. Germline loops: CDR1 MNHEY, CDR2 SVGAGI. Trimming took 5 bases from V and 12 from J; bases not matched to a gene: 12. This CDR3 is built from 15 residues. The CDR3 sequence is CASSPGQGEGEELFF. The CDR3 nucleotides are TGTGCCAGCAGTCCCGGACAGGGGGAGGGCGAGGAACTGTTTTTT.

The V gene is TRBV12-3 or TRBV12-4, the J gene TRBJ1-2, with 8 bases fitting TRBD1. V shed 7 bases and J 6 bases; nucleotides not matched to a gene: 4. The CDR3 totals 12 residues. DNA for the CDR3: TGTGCCAGCACAGGGGGCTTTCATGGCTACACCTTC. Amino acids: CASTGGFHGYTF.

The chain employs TRBV2 and TRBJ2-1, with TRBD1 as a possible D gene (6 bases). V dropped 8 bases and J dropped 4 bases, with 18 bases sitting between them. CDR3 length: 15 amino acids. Germline CDR1 SNHLY, CDR2 FYNNEI. The CDR3 loop reads CASLIGGPKYNEQFF. CDR3 bases: TGTGCCAGCCTGATAGGGGGTCCGAAATACAATGAGCAGTTCTTC.

The chain links TRBV11-2 to TRBJ2-5; tentative D call: TRBD2 (7 bases). Per germline, CDR1 SGHAT and CDR2 FQNNGV. CDR3 length equals 14 residues. V dropped 7 bases and J dropped 5 bases, with 17 bases sitting between them. CDR3 protein: CASTTGGQPETQYF. CDR3 bases: TGTGCCAGCACGACCGGGGGGCAGCCGGAGACCCAGTACTTC.